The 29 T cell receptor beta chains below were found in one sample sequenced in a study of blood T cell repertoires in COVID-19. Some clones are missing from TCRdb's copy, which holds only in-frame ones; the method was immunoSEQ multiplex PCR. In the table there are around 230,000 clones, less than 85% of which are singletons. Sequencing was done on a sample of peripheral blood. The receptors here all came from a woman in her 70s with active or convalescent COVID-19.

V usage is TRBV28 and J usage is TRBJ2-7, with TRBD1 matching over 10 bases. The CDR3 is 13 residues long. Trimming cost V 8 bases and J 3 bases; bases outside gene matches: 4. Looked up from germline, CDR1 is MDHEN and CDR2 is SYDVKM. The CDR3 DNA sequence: TGTGCCAGCTTGGGACAGGGGTACTACGAGCAGTACTTC. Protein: CASLGQGYYEQYF.

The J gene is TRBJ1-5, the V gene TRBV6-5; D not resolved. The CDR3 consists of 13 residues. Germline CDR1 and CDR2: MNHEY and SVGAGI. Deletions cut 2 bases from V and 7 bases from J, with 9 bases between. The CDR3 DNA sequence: TGTGCCAGCAGTTACGCTCAGAGGCAGCCCCAGCATTTT. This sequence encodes CASSYAQRQPQHF.

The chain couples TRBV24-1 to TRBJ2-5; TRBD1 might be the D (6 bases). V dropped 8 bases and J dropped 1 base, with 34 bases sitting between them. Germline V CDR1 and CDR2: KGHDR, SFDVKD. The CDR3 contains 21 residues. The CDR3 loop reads CATIIRDVISPDEGVQETQYF. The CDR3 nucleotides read TGTGCCACCATCATCAGGGATGTCATAAGCCCGGATGAGGGGGTCCAAGAGACCCAGTACTTC.

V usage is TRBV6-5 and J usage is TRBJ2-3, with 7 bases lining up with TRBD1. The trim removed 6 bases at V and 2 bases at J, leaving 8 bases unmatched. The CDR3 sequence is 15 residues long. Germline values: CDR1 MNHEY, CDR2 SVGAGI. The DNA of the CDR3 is TGTGCCAGCAGGAGAGGGGGACAGCCCACAGATACGCAGTATTTT. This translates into CASRRGGQPTDTQYF.

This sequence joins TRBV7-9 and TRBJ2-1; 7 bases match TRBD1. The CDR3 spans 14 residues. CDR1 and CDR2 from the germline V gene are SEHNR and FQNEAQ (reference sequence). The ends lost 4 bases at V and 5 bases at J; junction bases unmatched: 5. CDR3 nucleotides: TGTGCCAGCAGCTATAGACAGGGCAACAATGAGCAGTTCTTC. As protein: CASSYRQGNNEQFF. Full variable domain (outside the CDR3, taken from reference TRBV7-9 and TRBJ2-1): DTGVSQNPRHKITKRGQNVTFRCDPISEHNRLYWYRQTLGQGPEFLTYFQNEAQLEKSRLLSDRFSAERPKGSFSTLEIQRTEQGDSAMYLCASSYRQGNNEQFFGPGTRLTVL.

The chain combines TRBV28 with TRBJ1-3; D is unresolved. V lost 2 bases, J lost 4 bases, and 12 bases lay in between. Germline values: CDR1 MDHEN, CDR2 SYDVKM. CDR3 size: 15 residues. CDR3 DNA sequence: TGTGCCAGCAGTTTAGCGGAATTTCAAGGAAACACCATATATTTT. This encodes CASSLAEFQGNTIYF.

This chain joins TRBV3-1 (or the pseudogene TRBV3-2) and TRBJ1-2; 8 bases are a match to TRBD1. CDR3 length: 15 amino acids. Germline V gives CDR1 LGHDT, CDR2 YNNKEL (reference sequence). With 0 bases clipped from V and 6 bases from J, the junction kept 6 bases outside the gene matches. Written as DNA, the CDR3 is TGTGCCAGCAGCCAAGATGGGGCAGGGGGCCATGGCTACACCTTC. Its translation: CASSQDGAGGHGYTF.

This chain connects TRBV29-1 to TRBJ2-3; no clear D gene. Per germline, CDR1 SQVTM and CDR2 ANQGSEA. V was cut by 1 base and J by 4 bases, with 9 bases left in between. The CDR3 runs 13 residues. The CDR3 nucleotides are TGCAGCGTTGAAGTAACTTCGCCAGATACGCAGTATTTT. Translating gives CSVEVTSPDTQYF.

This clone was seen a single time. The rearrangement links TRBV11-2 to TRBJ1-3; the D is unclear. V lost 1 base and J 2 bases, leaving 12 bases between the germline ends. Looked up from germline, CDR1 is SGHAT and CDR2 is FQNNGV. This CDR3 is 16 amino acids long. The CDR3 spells CASSLARGATGNTIYF. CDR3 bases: TGTGCCAGCAGCTTAGCCCGGGGAGCGACTGGAAACACCATATATTTT.

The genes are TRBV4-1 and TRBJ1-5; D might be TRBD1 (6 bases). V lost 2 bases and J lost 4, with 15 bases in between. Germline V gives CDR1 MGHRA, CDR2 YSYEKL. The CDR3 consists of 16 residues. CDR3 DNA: TGCGCCAGCAGCCAATGGGCAGGGACATTGAATCAGCCCCAGCATTTT. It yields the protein CASSQWAGTLNQPQHF.

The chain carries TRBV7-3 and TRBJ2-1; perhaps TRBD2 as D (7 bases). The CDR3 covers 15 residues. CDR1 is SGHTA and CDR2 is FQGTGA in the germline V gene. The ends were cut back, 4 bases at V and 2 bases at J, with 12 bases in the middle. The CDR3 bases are TGTGCCAGCAGCTACCGGGGGGCCCCCTACAATGAGCAGTTCTTC. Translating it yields CASSYRGAPYNEQFF.

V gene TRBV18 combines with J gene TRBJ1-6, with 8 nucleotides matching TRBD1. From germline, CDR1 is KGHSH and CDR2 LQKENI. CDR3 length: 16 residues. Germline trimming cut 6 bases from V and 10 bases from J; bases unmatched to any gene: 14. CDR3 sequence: CASSPGQGTQVSPLHF. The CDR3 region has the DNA TGTGCCAGCTCCCCCGGACAGGGTACCCAAGTCTCACCCCTCCACTTT.

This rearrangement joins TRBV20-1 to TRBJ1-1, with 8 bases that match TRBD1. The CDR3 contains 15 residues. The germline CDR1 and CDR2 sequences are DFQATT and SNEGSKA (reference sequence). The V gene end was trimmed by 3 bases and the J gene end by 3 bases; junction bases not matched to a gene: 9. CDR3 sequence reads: CSASGRGHGDTEAFF. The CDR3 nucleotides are TGCAGTGCTAGTGGCAGGGGGCATGGGGACACTGAAGCTTTCTTT.

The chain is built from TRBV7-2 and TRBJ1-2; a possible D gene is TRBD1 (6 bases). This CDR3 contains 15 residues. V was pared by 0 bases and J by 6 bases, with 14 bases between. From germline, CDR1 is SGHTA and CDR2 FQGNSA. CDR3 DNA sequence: TGTGCCAGCAGCTTAGCGGGCAGGGGCGCCAATGGCTACACCTTC. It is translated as CASSLAGRGANGYTF.

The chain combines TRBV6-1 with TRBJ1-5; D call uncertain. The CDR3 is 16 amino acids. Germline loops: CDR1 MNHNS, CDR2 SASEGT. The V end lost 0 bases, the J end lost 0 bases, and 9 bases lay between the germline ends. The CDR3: CASSEAVSYSNQPQHF. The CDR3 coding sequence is TGTGCCAGCAGTGAAGCGGTCAGTTATAGCAATCAGCCCCAGCATTTT.

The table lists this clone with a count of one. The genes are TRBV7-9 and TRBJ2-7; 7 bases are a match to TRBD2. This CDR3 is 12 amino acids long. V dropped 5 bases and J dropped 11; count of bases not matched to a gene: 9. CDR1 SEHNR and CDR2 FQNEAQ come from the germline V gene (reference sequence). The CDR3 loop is CASSLSGAGEYF. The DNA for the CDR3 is TGTGCCAGCAGCCTCAGCGGGGCCGGCGAGTACTTC. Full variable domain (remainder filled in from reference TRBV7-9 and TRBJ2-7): DTGVSQNPRHKITKRGQNVTFRCDPISEHNRLYWYRQTLGQGPEFLTYFQNEAQLEKSRLLSDRFSAERPKGSFSTLEIQRTEQGDSAMYLCASSLSGAGEYFGPGTRLTVT.

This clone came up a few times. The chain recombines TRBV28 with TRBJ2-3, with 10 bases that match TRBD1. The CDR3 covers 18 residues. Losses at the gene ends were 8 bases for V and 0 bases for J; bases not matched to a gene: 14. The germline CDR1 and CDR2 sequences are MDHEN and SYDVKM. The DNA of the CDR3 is TGTGCCAGCCCCGCCTCGACAGGGGGCTACACTAGCACAGATACGCAGTATTTT. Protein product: CASPASTGGYTSTDTQYF.

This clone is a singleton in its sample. CDR3 bases: TGTGCCAGCAGCCACGCACCCGGGACAGGGGCTGGGGCCAACGTCCTGACTTTC. Its translation: CASSHAPGTGAGANVLTF. The chain recombines TRBV11-2 with TRBJ2-6, with 10 bases lining up with TRBD1. With V trimmed by 5 bases and J by 2 bases, 9 bases remained unmatched. This CDR3 is 18 amino acids long. From germline, CDR1 is SGHAT and CDR2 FQNNGV.

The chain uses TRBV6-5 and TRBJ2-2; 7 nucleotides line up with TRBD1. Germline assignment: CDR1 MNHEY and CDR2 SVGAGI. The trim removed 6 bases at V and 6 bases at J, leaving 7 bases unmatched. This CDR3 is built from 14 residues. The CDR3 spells CASRRFDRAGELFF. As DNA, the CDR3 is TGTGCCAGCAGGCGATTCGACAGGGCCGGGGAGCTGTTTTTT.

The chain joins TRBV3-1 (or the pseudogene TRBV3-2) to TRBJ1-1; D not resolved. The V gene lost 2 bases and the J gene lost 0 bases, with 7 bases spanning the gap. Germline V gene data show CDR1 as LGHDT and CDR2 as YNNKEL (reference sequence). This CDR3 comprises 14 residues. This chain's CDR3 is CASSQYDMNTEAFF. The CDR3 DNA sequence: TGTGCCAGCAGCCAATATGACATGAACACTGAAGCTTTCTTT.

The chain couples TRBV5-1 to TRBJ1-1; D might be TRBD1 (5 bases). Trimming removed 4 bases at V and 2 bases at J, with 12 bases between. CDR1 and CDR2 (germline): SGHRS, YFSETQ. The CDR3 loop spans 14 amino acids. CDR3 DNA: TGCGCCAGCAGCGACGCTCAGGGAAACACTGAAGCTTTCTTT. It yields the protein CASSDAQGNTEAFF.

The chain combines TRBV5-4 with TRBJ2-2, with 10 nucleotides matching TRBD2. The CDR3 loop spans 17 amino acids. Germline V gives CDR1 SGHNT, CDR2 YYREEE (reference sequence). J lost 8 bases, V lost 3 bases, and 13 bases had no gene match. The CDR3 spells CASSSPWEAGGGGELFF. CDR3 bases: TGTGCCAGCAGCTCCCCTTGGGAAGCGGGAGGGGGAGGGGAGCTGTTTTTT.

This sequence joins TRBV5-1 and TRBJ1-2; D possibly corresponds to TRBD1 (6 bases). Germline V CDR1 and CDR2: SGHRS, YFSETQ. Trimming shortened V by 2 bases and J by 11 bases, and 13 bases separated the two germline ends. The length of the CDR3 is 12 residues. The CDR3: CASSFDRLGYTF. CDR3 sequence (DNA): TGCGCCAGCAGCTTCGACAGGTTGGGATACACCTTC.

The CDR3 DNA sequence: TGTGCCAGCAGCCTGCTCACTAGCGGGAAGCAGTTCTTC. The encoded protein is CASSLLTSGKQFF. The chain couples TRBV3-1 (or the pseudogene TRBV3-2) to TRBJ2-1, with 10 bases matching TRBD2. CDR3 length: 13 residues. V lost 4 bases and J lost 11; bases outside the gene matches: 5. CDR1 LGHDT and CDR2 YNNKEL come from the germline V gene (reference sequence).

The CDR3 sequence is CASSPIPHAGGDSPLHF. CDR3 nucleotide sequence: TGTGCCAGCTCACCAATCCCCCATGCTGGGGGGGATTCACCCCTCCACTTT. The genes are TRBV18 and TRBJ1-6, with a possible D match to TRBD1 (5 bases). Germline CDR1 and CDR2: KGHSH and LQKENI. Trimming removed 2 bases from V and 8 bases from J, with 19 bases in between. The CDR3 is 17 residues long.

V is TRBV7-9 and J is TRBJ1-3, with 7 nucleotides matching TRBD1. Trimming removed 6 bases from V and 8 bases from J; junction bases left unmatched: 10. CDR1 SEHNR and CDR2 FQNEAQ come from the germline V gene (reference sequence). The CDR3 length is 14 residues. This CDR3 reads CASSIGQGEYTIYF. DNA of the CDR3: TGTGCCAGCAGTATTGGTCAGGGGGAGTACACCATATATTTT. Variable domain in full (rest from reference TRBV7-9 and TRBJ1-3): DTGVSQNPRHKITKRGQNVTFRCDPISEHNRLYWYRQTLGQGPEFLTYFQNEAQLEKSRLLSDRFSAERPKGSFSTLEIQRTEQGDSAMYLCASSIGQGEYTIYFGEGSWLTVV.

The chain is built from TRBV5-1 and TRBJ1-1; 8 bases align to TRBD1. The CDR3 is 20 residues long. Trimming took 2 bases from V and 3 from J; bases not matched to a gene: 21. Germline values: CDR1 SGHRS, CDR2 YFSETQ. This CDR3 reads CASSFRTPDRDSRLDTEAFF. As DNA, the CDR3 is TGCGCCAGCAGCTTCCGCACACCGGACAGGGATAGTAGACTGGACACTGAAGCTTTCTTT.

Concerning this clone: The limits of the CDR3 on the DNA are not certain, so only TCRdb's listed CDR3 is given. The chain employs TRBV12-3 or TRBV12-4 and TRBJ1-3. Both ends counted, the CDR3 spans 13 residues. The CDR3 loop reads CASSWGGGNTVYF.

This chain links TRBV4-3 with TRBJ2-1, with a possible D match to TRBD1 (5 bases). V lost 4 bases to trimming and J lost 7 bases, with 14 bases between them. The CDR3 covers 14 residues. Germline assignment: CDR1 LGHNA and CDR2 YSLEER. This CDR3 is CASSPNTGRNEQFF. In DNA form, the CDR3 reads TGCGCCAGCAGCCCGAATACAGGCCGAAATGAGCAGTTCTTC.